This TCR beta chain comes out of a study of shared clonotypes between healthy human individuals. Study-level points and caveats: Clonotype sharing across donors was expected to vary with sequencing depth.

Comment on this clone: The antigen is undetermined.

The CDR3 consists of 17 residues. With 4 bases clipped from V and 2 bases from J, the junction kept 7 bases outside the gene matches. Germline CDR1 is SGHAT and CDR2 is FQNNGV. Using immunoSEQ multiplex PCR, the repertoire was profiled, and TCRdb retains in-frame clones only, with some absent. The data contain approximately 440,000 clones, 75% to 80% of them singletons. The sequence was collected from a woman between 40 and 55 years old in good health. Some clones in this sample may be carry-over from other donors' samples. The sample was PBMCs. The rearrangement links TRBV11-2 to TRBJ2-5, with 13 bases matching TRBD2. Written as DNA, the CDR3 is TGTGCCAGCAGCTACCGACTAGCGGGAGGTTTTCAAGAGACCCAGTACTTC. Protein product: CASSYRLAGGFQETQYF.